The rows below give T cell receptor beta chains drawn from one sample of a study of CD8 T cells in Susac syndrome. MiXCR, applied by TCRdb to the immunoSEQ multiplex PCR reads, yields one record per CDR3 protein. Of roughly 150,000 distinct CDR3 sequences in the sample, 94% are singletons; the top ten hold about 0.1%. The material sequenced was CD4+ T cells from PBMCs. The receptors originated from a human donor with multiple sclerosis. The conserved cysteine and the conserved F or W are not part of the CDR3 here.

AISEGGLGDTQY | TRBJ2-3 | TRBV10-3
AISGTGANEKLF | TRBJ1-4 | TRBV10-3
ASSLSGQAVVYGYT | TRBJ1-2 | TRBV27
SVGSDDEKLF | TRBJ1-4 | TRBV29-1
ASFLRAQGNTEAF | TRBJ1-1 | TRBV2
ASSQEFLGRGLAKNIQY | TRBJ2-4 | TRBV3-1
ASSPSTDGYT | TRBJ1-2 | TRBV5-1
ASSPTGTGGYT | TRBJ1-2 | TRBV19
AWTQATVPLYEQY | TRBJ2-7 | TRBV30
ASSLKGLSGNTIY | TRBJ1-3 | TRBV7-9
ASSSSFGSQETQY | TRBJ2-5 | TRBV6-5
ASSPLGGRSDEQF | TRBJ2-1 | TRBV4-1
ASSRFAGVVYEQY | TRBJ2-7 | TRBV4-1
ASSQSSGQYYGYT | TRBJ1-2 | TRBV4-1
ASISHSSYEQY | TRBJ2-7 | TRBV11-2
ASSIRLGSSNQPQH | TRBJ1-5 | TRBV19
ASSRRDYNNEQF | TRBJ2-1 | TRBV12-3/TRBV12-4
ASSLVSPETQY | TRBJ2-5 | TRBV28
ASLPGTSGHEQY | TRBJ2-7 | TRBV12-3/TRBV12-4
ASSQAGTGNTEAF | TRBJ1-1 | TRBV3-1
SALPPGLAFSSYEQY | TRBJ2-7 | TRBV20-1
ASSLVAAASYNEQF | TRBJ2-1 | TRBV5-1
AGSRRASYNEQF | TRBJ2-1 | TRBV6-2/TRBV6-3
ASTETGLAGVYEQY | TRBJ2-7 | TRBV12-3/TRBV12-4
SAQIGTDSNQPQH | TRBJ1-5 | TRBV20-1
ASSVEGGGGAF | TRBJ1-1 | TRBV2
ASSPWSGELF | TRBJ2-2 | TRBV7-3
ASSLNRETGANVLT | TRBJ2-6 | TRBV3-1
ASSEPGLAPNEQF | TRBJ2-1 | TRBV6-1
ASSSRYSGANVLT | TRBJ2-6 | TRBV7-6
ASSANGGEQY | TRBJ2-7 | TRBV5-6
ASSLGSGVYNEQF | TRBJ2-1 | TRBV5-1
SAAGGADTQY | TRBJ2-3 | TRBV29-1
ASKQGGKTQY | TRBJ2-5 | TRBV12-3/TRBV12-4
ASSSPMTSGSSYNEQF | TRBJ2-1 | TRBV27
SARDRTGPGNQPQH | TRBJ1-5 | TRBV20-1
ASSLSDRGRNEQF | TRBJ2-1 | TRBV28
ASSQQLAGELF | TRBJ2-2 | TRBV7-2
ASTPPGQGGLGGGYT | TRBJ1-2 | TRBV12-3/TRBV12-4
ASQESSGTYGEQY | TRBJ2-7 | TRBV28
ASTPLWGKETQY | TRBJ2-5 | TRBV7-9
ASSTRTSPLGETQY | TRBJ2-5 | TRBV7-6
ASHRGTSGLGQF | TRBJ2-1 | TRBV7-8
ASSLGLAGGETQY | TRBJ2-5 | TRBV5-1
ASSHSPVPREQY | TRBJ2-7 | TRBV23-1
SARGSLGQDNYEQY | TRBJ2-7 | TRBV20-1
SIIRTGGGLVAQH | TRBJ1-5 | TRBV29-1
SVGFSYEQY | TRBJ2-7 | TRBV29-1
ASSPTGGETEAF | TRBJ1-1 | TRBV7-9
ASSWRGMENTGELF | TRBJ2-2 | TRBV7-6
ASSPQGDEQY | TRBJ2-7 | TRBV18
ASSQETGGQPQH | TRBJ1-5 | TRBV4-1
SARDHGTGLNQPQH | TRBJ1-5 | TRBV20-1
ASSRAGDRADTIY | TRBJ1-3 | TRBV3-1